The sequence of this T cell receptor beta chain was determined in a study of T cell responses to AZD1222 COVID-19 vaccine. Details on this clone: Its antigen is unknown.

Germline assignment: CDR1 SGHKS and CDR2 YYEKEE (reference sequence). The CDR3 runs 13 residues. V was cut by 2 bases and J by 8 bases, with 10 bases left in between. Generated by immunoSEQ multiplex PCR, the TCRdb table keeps only in-frame clones and is missing some. The data contain around 140,000 clones, just over 90% of them singletons. Study-level results: Mostly white British, mostly female donors; authors suggested clonal diversity may be underestimated. Spike-specific TCR breadth rose after two AZD1222 doses, and depth rose as well.

This chain connects TRBV5-5 to TRBJ1-4; D unresolved. This receptor was obtained from an adult who received the AZD1222 COVID-19 vaccine. Sequencing used peripheral blood, obtained 28 days after the second AZD1222 dose. CDR3 nucleotide sequence: TGTGCCAGCAGCTTAGACTATGGGGAAAAACTGTTTTTT. Translating it yields CASSLDYGEKLFF.